Listed below are T cell receptor beta chains from one sample, sequenced in a study of CD8 T cells in ankylosing spondylitis. Each CDR3 protein is one row after TCRdb ran MiXCR on the 5' RACE reads. The data contain fewer than 450,000 distinct CDR3 sequences, over 15% of them singletons. Sequenced sample: blood, either unsorted or a sorted T cell fraction (not recorded which). The receptor set was obtained from a male donor with ankylosing spondylitis. The CDR3 runs from the conserved cysteine through the conserved F or W. The order of the fields is clone size, V gene, J gene, D gene, CDR3 protein, CDR3 DNA. D genes are given only for firm matches. Part of the rows lack a size; the others show once, few, many or a class for expanded clones.

few	TRBV5-1	TRBJ2-5	NA	CASSLGPVQETQYF	TGCGCCAGCAGCTTGGGGCCTGTCCAAGAGACCCAGTACTTC
NA	TRBV6-1	TRBJ2-7	TRBD1	CASRGQGATYEQYF	TGTGCCAGCAGGGGACAGGGGGCCACCTACGAGCAGTACTTC
few	TRBV29-1	TRBJ2-2	NA	CSAWTSNTGELFF	TGCAGCGCTTGGACTTCGAACACCGGGGAGCTGTTTTTT
NA	TRBV5-6	TRBJ2-1	NA	CASSLEVGRDGYNEQFF	TGTGCCAGCAGCTTGGAAGTAGGGAGAGACGGCTACAATGAGCAGTTCTTC
few	TRBV5-6	TRBJ1-2	NA	CASSSYSRDASFTF	TGTGCCAGCAGCTCCTATTCCCGAGACGCAAGCTTCACCTTC
few	TRBV9	TRBJ2-2	NA	CASSRDSPAKGTNTGELFF	TGTGCCAGCAGCAGGGACTCTCCCGCCAAGGGGACGAACACCGGGGAGCTGTTTTTT
few	TRBV27	TRBJ1-2	NA	CASSPKGLLGYTF	TGTGCCAGCAGTCCCAAGGGTCTCTTGGGCTACACCTTC
few	TRBV28	TRBJ1-5	NA	CASSLYDRNQPQHF	TGTGCCAGCAGTTTATACGATAGGAATCAGCCCCAGCATTTT
NA	TRBV6-1	TRBJ1-1	TRBD1	CASSARQGQGTEAFF	TGTGCCAGCAGTGCGAGACAGGGGCAGGGCACTGAAGCTTTCTTT
many	TRBV12-3/TRBV12-4	TRBJ2-4	NA	CASSPRDGQNIQYF	TGTGCCAGCAGTCCCCGGGACGGCCAAAACATTCAGTACTTC
few	TRBV12-3/TRBV12-4	TRBJ1-5	NA	CASSTQLPDQPQHF	TGTGCCAGCAGTACTCAATTACCCGATCAGCCCCAGCATTTT